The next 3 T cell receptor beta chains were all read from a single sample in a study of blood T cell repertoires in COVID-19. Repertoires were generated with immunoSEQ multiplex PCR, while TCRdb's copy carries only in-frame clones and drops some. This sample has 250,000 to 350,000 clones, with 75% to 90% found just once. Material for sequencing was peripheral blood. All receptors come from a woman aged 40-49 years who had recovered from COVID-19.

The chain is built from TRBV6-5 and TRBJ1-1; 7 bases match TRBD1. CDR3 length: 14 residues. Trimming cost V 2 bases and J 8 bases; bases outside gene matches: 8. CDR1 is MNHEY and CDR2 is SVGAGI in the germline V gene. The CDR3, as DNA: TGTGCCAGCAGTTACGACAACAGGGGATACGAAGCTTTCTTT. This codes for CASSYDNRGYEAFF.

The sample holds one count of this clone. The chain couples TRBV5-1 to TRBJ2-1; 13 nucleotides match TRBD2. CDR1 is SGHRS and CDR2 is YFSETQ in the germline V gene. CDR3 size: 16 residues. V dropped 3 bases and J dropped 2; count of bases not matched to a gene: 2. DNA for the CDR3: TGCGCCAGCAGCTACGGACTAGCGGGAGCCTACAATGAGCAGTTCTTC. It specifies CASSYGLAGAYNEQFF.

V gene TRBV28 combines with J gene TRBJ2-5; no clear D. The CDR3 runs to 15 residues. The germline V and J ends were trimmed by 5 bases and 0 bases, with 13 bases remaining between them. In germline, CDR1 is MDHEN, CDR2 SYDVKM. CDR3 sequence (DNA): TGTGCCAGCAGTCCGGCCCCCAGCGACCAAGAGACCCAGTACTTC. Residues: CASSPAPSDQETQYF.